The present entry profiles one TCR beta chain with its context. The target of this receptor is not known. No quality values exist for individual bases; no much larger clone is one base distant. For sequencing of the TCRbeta CDR3 region, genomic DNA was extracted from the sorted cells. The immunoSEQ Assay was used to sequence the TCRbeta CDR3 regions. TCRdb took over this immuneACCESS table, retaining in-frame rearrangements with V and J assigned. Such tables are incomplete; in checked studies, under half of the missing clones stem from an unresolved V gene, and the remainder is unexplained. Within this sample are about 93,000 clones, with around 94% of them counted one time only. Over 2% of the sample rests with the top ten. The trial excluded patients who had a history of autoimmune disease or were on systemic immunosuppression. Peripheral blood for TCR sequencing was drawn from every dose cohort at baseline, at cycle 4 day 1 and at cycle 7 day 1. Samples came from an open-label, multicenter, first-in-human phase I dose-escalation trial of ivuxolimab. The trial enrolled adults with locally advanced or metastatic head and neck squamous cell, hepatocellular, melanoma or renal cell carcinoma. CD4+ and CD8+ T cells were sorted separately from peripheral blood before TCR sequencing.

V is clipped by 1 base and J by 4 bases, and the sequence between their germline boundaries is 15 bases long. The CDR3 sequence holds 16 residues, the cysteine and phenylalanine included. The sequence is cut down to CDR3 DNA, 48 bases in frame from base 1. In the germline V gene (reference sequence), CDR1 corresponds to SEHNR and CDR2 to FQNEAQ. The source of the sample is a study of OX40 agonist ivuxolimab in advanced cancers. Looking at the study overall: Ivuxolimab was a fully human IgG2 agonistic monoclonal antibody targeting the costimulatory receptor OX40 (CD134). Intravenous ivuxolimab was administered to patients every 2 weeks at six dose levels: 0.01, 0.1, 0.3, 1.5, 3 and 10 mg/kg. Among the roughly 52 dose-escalation patients, approximately 20 had hepatocellular carcinoma, some 15 melanoma, 9 renal cell carcinoma and 9 head and neck cancer. The dose-escalation cohort was approximately 83% male with a mean age of roughly 60 years, ranging from about 20 to 85. Prior anti-PD-1, anti-PD-L1 or anti-CTLA-4 therapy was permitted, and approximately 42% of dose-escalation patients had received checkpoint inhibitors. Three dose-escalation patients achieved partial responses, one with hepatocellular carcinoma and two with cutaneous melanoma. Peripheral TCRbeta sequencing aimed to test whether ivuxolimab altered TCR sequence diversity and caused clonal T-cell expansion. The paper covers the monotherapy dose-escalation part of the phase I ivuxolimab trial, which included N ≈ 50 patients. Summary of the overall study and its limitations: After ivuxolimab, more expanded clones were found on average in CD8+ T cells than in CD4+ T cells. Low levels of normalized T-cell clonal expansion were also seen in some patients who did not respond. Antigen specificity was not determined for the clonally expanded peripheral T cells. At doses of 0.1 to 3.0 mg/kg, clonal expansion of both CD4+ and CD8+ blood T cells was observed from baseline to week 6. In the 0.1-3.0 mg/kg groups, partial responders were among the patients with the lowest normalized peripheral clonal expansion, particularly in CD8+ T cells.

The material was CD4+ or CD8+ T cells sorted from blood, obtained in a trial of the OX40 agonist ivuxolimab. The chain is assembled from TRBV7-9 and TRBJ2-3; the D gene is perhaps TRBD1, on 5 matching bases. The clonotype originates from an adult with an advanced solid tumor such as melanoma, head and neck, liver or kidney cancer. The CDR3 region: CASSLVTGGLSDTQYF. The DNA sequence is TGTGCCAGCAGCTTAGTCACAGGCGGCTTATCAGATACGCAGTATTTT.